The clone carrying this T cell receptor (beta chain) was seen only once. The record originates from a study of blood T cell repertoires in COVID-19. Background on the study: COVID-19 samples from acute and convalescent phases originated in the United States, Italy and Spain.

Germline CDR1 reads SGDLS; CDR2 reads YYNGEE. The length of the CDR3 is 16 residues. V lost 2 bases, J lost 0 bases, and 11 bases lay in between. TCRdb keeps only in-frame clones here, not all; method: immunoSEQ multiplex PCR. Among 350,000 or so clones listed, about nine tenths were seen once. The gene calls are TRBV9 and TRBJ2-2; D might be TRBD1 (5 bases). Input material: peripheral blood. This clonotype was sampled from an older woman with COVID-19, enrolled during active disease. Here the CDR3 DNA reads TGTGCCAGCAGCGTGGGGCCTTCATCGAACACCGGGGAGCTGTTTTTT. This translates into CASSVGPSSNTGELFF.